The following is a T cell receptor beta chain sequence with its context. The target antigen is unknown. Trimming stripped 5 bases from V and 4 bases from J, with 17 bases between. The CDR3 consists of 15 residues. From germline, CDR1 is SGHAT and CDR2 FQDESV (reference sequence). These data are taken from a study of T cell clones after liver transplantation. Overall study: Immunosuppression withdrawal was tried within 2 years after liver transplantation in this trial. Tolerant meant at least one year fully off immunosuppression without liver enzymes above twice normal.

Study findings and constraints: Graft donor-reactive T cells possibly entered the graft instead of undergoing deletion. Low donor cell numbers restricted donor-reactive repertoire measurement in two subjects.

Sequenced by immunoSEQ multiplex PCR; TCRdb stores in-frame clones only, minus some. The table has about 80,000 clones, roughly four fifths seen once. The source material was CD4+ T cells from blood, sampled approximately 3.5 years after liver transplant. The source is a human patient who received a liver transplant. The graft donor may have contributed some T cells. The chain recombines TRBV11-1 with TRBJ1-2, with D perhaps matching TRBD1 (5 bases). In DNA form, the CDR3 reads TGTGCCAGCAGCCCCGGGACCCGGCTTGGCTATGGCTACACCTTC. Protein product: CASSPGTRLGYGYTF. The full variable domain, its missing parts supplied by reference TRBV11-1 and TRBJ1-2, is EAEVAQSPRYKITEKSQAVAFWCDPISGHATLYWYRQILGQGPELLVQFQDESVVDDSQLPKDRFSAERLKGVDSTLKIQPAELGDSAMYLCASSPGTRLGYGYTFGSGTRLTVV.